Listed below are T cell receptor beta chains from one sample, sequenced in a study of shared clonotypes between healthy human individuals. Profiling relied on immunoSEQ multiplex PCR, and the TCRdb table lists in-frame clones only, not all of them. The sample includes roughly 450,000 clones, 79% of them seen just once. Sequencing was performed on PBMCs. Receptors were obtained from a middle-aged woman in good health. Some clones in this sample may be carry-over from other donors' samples. The CDR3 runs from the conserved cysteine through the conserved F or W. The order of the fields is V gene, clone size, CDR3 length, J gene, D gene, CDR3 protein, CDR3 DNA. A D gene is named only where the DNA matches it firmly. Clone size is stated in some rows and not others, as once, few, many or a class when expanded.

v_call: TRBV7-2; clone_size: .; cdr3_length: 13; j_call: TRBJ1-4; d_call: .; cdr3_aa: CASSTSTNEKLFF; cdr3_nt: TGTGCCAGCAGCACCTCAACTAATGAAAAACTGTTTTTT
v_call: TRBV7-9; clone_size: few; cdr3_length: 13; j_call: TRBJ1-1; d_call: .; cdr3_aa: CASSFDPNTEAFF; cdr3_nt: TGTGCCAGCAGCTTCGACCCGAACACTGAAGCTTTCTTT
v_call: TRBV21-1; clone_size: .; cdr3_length: 13; j_call: TRBJ2-1; d_call: .; cdr3_aa: CASSRGLANEQFF; cdr3_nt: TGTGCCAGCAGCCGGGGGCTAGCCAATGAGCAGTTCTTC
v_call: TRBV6-5; clone_size: .; cdr3_length: 15; j_call: TRBJ2-7; d_call: TRBD1; cdr3_aa: CASSKGGWVSDEQYF; cdr3_nt: TGTGCCAGCAGTAAAGGGGGCTGGGTCTCAGACGAGCAGTACTTC
v_call: TRBV5-1; clone_size: .; cdr3_length: 16; j_call: TRBJ2-1; d_call: TRBD2; cdr3_aa: CASSRGGSGRFNEQFF; cdr3_nt: TGCGCCAGCAGCCGCGGCGGTAGCGGGAGATTCAATGAGCAGTTCTTC
v_call: TRBV4-2; clone_size: .; cdr3_length: 19; j_call: TRBJ1-4; d_call: TRBD1; cdr3_aa: CASSQGFGQGPRNNEKLFF; cdr3_nt: TGTGCCAGCAGCCAAGGTTTCGGACAGGGCCCGCGAAATAATGAAAAACTGTTTTTT
v_call: TRBV7-9; clone_size: .; cdr3_length: 14; j_call: TRBJ2-1; d_call: TRBD2; cdr3_aa: CASSLGGSGRTKFF; cdr3_nt: TGTGCCAGCAGCTTAGGGGGTAGCGGGAGAACGAAGTTCTTC
v_call: TRBV7-2; clone_size: .; cdr3_length: 14; j_call: TRBJ2-1; d_call: TRBD1; cdr3_aa: CASSSDRGDNEQFF; cdr3_nt: TGTGCCAGCAGCAGCGACAGGGGTGACAATGAGCAGTTCTTC
v_call: TRBV2; clone_size: .; cdr3_length: 12; j_call: TRBJ1-1; d_call: .; cdr3_aa: CASRGADTEAFF; cdr3_nt: TGTGCCAGCAGGGGCGCGGACACTGAAGCTTTCTTT
v_call: TRBV7-3; clone_size: .; cdr3_length: 13; j_call: TRBJ2-1; d_call: .; cdr3_aa: CASSLTLYNEQFF; cdr3_nt: TGTGCCAGCAGCTTAACCCTGTACAATGAGCAGTTCTTC
v_call: TRBV7-2; clone_size: .; cdr3_length: 15; j_call: TRBJ1-2; d_call: .; cdr3_aa: CASSLTPPGPYGYTF; cdr3_nt: TGTGCCAGCAGCTTAACACCTCCGGGGCCGTATGGCTACACCTTC
v_call: TRBV5-6; clone_size: .; cdr3_length: 15; j_call: TRBJ1-4; d_call: .; cdr3_aa: CASSLYSTTNEKLFF; cdr3_nt: TGTGCCAGCAGCTTGTATTCGACAACTAATGAAAAACTGTTTTTT
v_call: TRBV30; clone_size: .; cdr3_length: 13; j_call: TRBJ1-2; d_call: .; cdr3_aa: CAWSISPGGGYTF; cdr3_nt: TGTGCCTGGAGTATCAGCCCGGGGGGTGGCTACACCTTC
v_call: TRBV7-8; clone_size: .; cdr3_length: 14; j_call: TRBJ2-5; d_call: .; cdr3_aa: CASSLGRWGETQYF; cdr3_nt: TGTGCCAGCAGCTTAGGACGGTGGGGGGAGACCCAGTACTTC
v_call: TRBV6-1; clone_size: few; cdr3_length: 13; j_call: TRBJ2-5; d_call: .; cdr3_aa: CASSVDYQETQYF; cdr3_nt: TGTGCCAGCAGTGTGGATTACCAAGAGACCCAGTACTTC
v_call: TRBV7-8; clone_size: .; cdr3_length: 16; j_call: TRBJ2-1; d_call: TRBD2; cdr3_aa: CASSARLAGLLNEQFF; cdr3_nt: TGTGCCAGCAGCGCAAGACTAGCGGGGCTCCTCAATGAGCAGTTCTTC
v_call: TRBV29-1; clone_size: .; cdr3_length: 14; j_call: TRBJ2-1; d_call: .; cdr3_aa: CSVESGLKRDEQFF; cdr3_nt: TGCAGCGTTGAAAGTGGTCTGAAGAGGGATGAGCAGTTCTTC
v_call: TRBV5-1; clone_size: .; cdr3_length: 15; j_call: TRBJ2-7; d_call: TRBD1; cdr3_aa: CASSPGTGGYNEQYF; cdr3_nt: TGCGCCAGCAGCCCCGGGACAGGGGGCTACAACGAGCAGTACTTC
v_call: TRBV7-9; clone_size: .; cdr3_length: 16; j_call: TRBJ2-2; d_call: TRBD1; cdr3_aa: CASSQTWTGGSGELFF; cdr3_nt: TGTGCCAGCAGCCAAACCTGGACAGGGGGCAGCGGGGAGCTGTTTTTT
v_call: TRBV6-1; clone_size: few; cdr3_length: 16; j_call: TRBJ2-2; d_call: .; cdr3_aa: CASSEGPGVGIGELFF; cdr3_nt: TGTGCCAGCAGTGAAGGACCGGGAGTTGGGATAGGGGAGCTGTTTTTT
v_call: TRBV15; clone_size: .; cdr3_length: 14; j_call: TRBJ2-7; d_call: TRBD1; cdr3_aa: CATSNRDRGHEQYF; cdr3_nt: TGTGCCACCAGCAACCGGGACAGGGGCCACGAGCAGTACTTC
v_call: TRBV6-5; clone_size: .; cdr3_length: 13; j_call: TRBJ2-7; d_call: .; cdr3_aa: CASSYSAGHEQYF; cdr3_nt: TGTGCCAGCAGTTACTCCGCGGGACACGAGCAGTACTTC
v_call: TRBV7-6; clone_size: .; cdr3_length: 14; j_call: TRBJ2-3; d_call: .; cdr3_aa: CASSLGGRADTQYF; cdr3_nt: TGTGCCAGCAGCTTAGGTGGGCGCGCAGATACGCAGTATTTT
v_call: TRBV6-6; clone_size: .; cdr3_length: 15; j_call: TRBJ2-5; d_call: .; cdr3_aa: CASSSSRARVETQYF; cdr3_nt: TGTGCCAGCAGTTCCTCCAGGGCTAGGGTGGAGACCCAGTACTTC
v_call: TRBV28; clone_size: .; cdr3_length: 15; j_call: TRBJ2-7; d_call: TRBD2; cdr3_aa: CASSKIGLGSYEQYF; cdr3_nt: TGTGCCAGCAGCAAGATCGGACTAGGGTCCTACGAGCAGTACTTC
v_call: TRBV2; clone_size: once; cdr3_length: 14; j_call: TRBJ1-1; d_call: TRBD1; cdr3_aa: CASLSGQGRTEAFF; cdr3_nt: TGTGCCAGCCTCTCGGGACAGGGAAGGACTGAAGCTTTCTTT
v_call: TRBV6-4; clone_size: .; cdr3_length: 14; j_call: TRBJ2-2; d_call: TRBD2; cdr3_aa: CASKRELNTGELFF; cdr3_nt: TGTGCCAGTAAGCGGGAGTTGAACACCGGGGAGCTGTTTTTT
v_call: TRBV28; clone_size: .; cdr3_length: 10; j_call: TRBJ2-7; d_call: .; cdr3_aa: CASRGRTSYF; cdr3_nt: TGTGCCAGCAGGGGACGGACGTCGTACTTC
v_call: TRBV5-4; clone_size: .; cdr3_length: 13; j_call: TRBJ2-7; d_call: .; cdr3_aa: CASRPDSSYEQYF; cdr3_nt: TGTGCCAGCAGGCCGGATAGCTCCTACGAGCAGTACTTC
v_call: TRBV11-2; clone_size: once; cdr3_length: 16; j_call: TRBJ2-3; d_call: TRBD2; cdr3_aa: CASSLGGRARIDTQYF; cdr3_nt: TGTGCCAGCAGCTTAGGAGGGAGGGCCCGAATAGATACGCAGTATTTT
v_call: TRBV7-7; clone_size: many; cdr3_length: 13; j_call: TRBJ1-1; d_call: .; cdr3_aa: CASSPLMNTEAFF; cdr3_nt: TGTGCCAGCAGTCCCCTTATGAACACTGAAGCTTTCTTT
v_call: TRBV15; clone_size: few; cdr3_length: 15; j_call: TRBJ2-7; d_call: .; cdr3_aa: CATSRDPGSAYEQYF; cdr3_nt: TGTGCCACCAGCAGAGATCCCGGGTCGGCCTACGAGCAGTACTTC
v_call: TRBV28; clone_size: .; cdr3_length: 16; j_call: TRBJ1-5; d_call: TRBD1; cdr3_aa: CASSSPTGGGNQPQHF; cdr3_nt: TGTGCCAGCAGCTCGCCGACAGGGGGAGGCAATCAGCCCCAGCATTTT
v_call: TRBV5-6; clone_size: .; cdr3_length: 13; j_call: TRBJ2-3; d_call: .; cdr3_aa: CASSSRGTDTQYF; cdr3_nt: TGTGCCAGCAGTTCGCGAGGCACAGATACGCAGTATTTT
v_call: TRBV28; clone_size: .; cdr3_length: 11; j_call: TRBJ1-2; d_call: .; cdr3_aa: CASSGSYGYTF; cdr3_nt: TGTGCCAGCTCGGGCAGCTATGGCTACACCTTC
v_call: TRBV6-6; clone_size: .; cdr3_length: 15; j_call: TRBJ2-5; d_call: .; cdr3_aa: CASSYSGQAQETQYF; cdr3_nt: TGTGCCAGCAGTTACTCTGGGCAGGCCCAAGAGACCCAGTACTTC
v_call: TRBV27; clone_size: .; cdr3_length: 14; j_call: TRBJ1-4; d_call: .; cdr3_aa: CASSWDIRNEKLFF; cdr3_nt: TGTGCCAGCAGTTGGGACATTCGGAATGAAAAACTGTTTTTT
v_call: TRBV27; clone_size: .; cdr3_length: 13; j_call: TRBJ2-1; d_call: TRBD2; cdr3_aa: CASSSSGIHEQFF; cdr3_nt: TGTGCCAGCAGTTCTAGCGGGATACATGAGCAGTTCTTC
v_call: TRBV5-1; clone_size: .; cdr3_length: 14; j_call: TRBJ2-5; d_call: .; cdr3_aa: CASSSMQGQETQYF; cdr3_nt: TGCGCCAGCAGCTCGATGCAGGGTCAAGAGACCCAGTACTTC
v_call: TRBV5-1; clone_size: .; cdr3_length: 15; j_call: TRBJ1-2; d_call: TRBD1; cdr3_aa: CASSLGDRDRGSYTF; cdr3_nt: TGCGCCAGCAGCTTGGGAGACCGGGACAGGGGAAGCTACACCTTC
v_call: TRBV19; clone_size: .; cdr3_length: 13; j_call: TRBJ1-2; d_call: TRBD1; cdr3_aa: CASSIEDRAGYTF; cdr3_nt: TGTGCCAGTAGTATAGAGGACAGGGCTGGCTACACCTTC
v_call: TRBV10-3; clone_size: .; cdr3_length: 15; j_call: TRBJ2-7; d_call: .; cdr3_aa: CAISDYSGMAYEQYF; cdr3_nt: TGTGCCATCAGTGATTACTCGGGAATGGCCTACGAGCAGTACTTC
v_call: TRBV19; clone_size: .; cdr3_length: 13; j_call: TRBJ2-5; d_call: .; cdr3_aa: CASSMAQQETQYF; cdr3_nt: TGTGCCAGTAGTATGGCCCAGCAAGAGACCCAGTACTTC
v_call: TRBV5-5; clone_size: once; cdr3_length: 15; j_call: TRBJ2-5; d_call: TRBD1; cdr3_aa: CASSLWTGLEETQYF; cdr3_nt: TGTGCCAGCAGCTTGTGGACAGGGTTGGAAGAGACCCAGTACTTC
v_call: TRBV7-8; clone_size: .; cdr3_length: 16; j_call: TRBJ2-2; d_call: TRBD1; cdr3_aa: CASSMYRGQNTGELFF; cdr3_nt: TGTGCCAGCAGCATGTACAGGGGGCAGAACACCGGGGAGCTGTTTTTT
v_call: TRBV5-1; clone_size: .; cdr3_length: 13; j_call: TRBJ2-2; d_call: .; cdr3_aa: CASSEGHGGELFF; cdr3_nt: TGCGCCAGCAGCGAGGGACACGGCGGGGAGCTGTTTTTT
v_call: TRBV19; clone_size: .; cdr3_length: 11; j_call: TRBJ2-3; d_call: .; cdr3_aa: CASSREDTQYF; cdr3_nt: TGTGCCAGTAGTAGGGAGGATACGCAGTATTTT
v_call: TRBV7-9; clone_size: .; cdr3_length: 17; j_call: TRBJ2-5; d_call: TRBD2; cdr3_aa: CASSTTSGSRVGETQYF; cdr3_nt: TGTGCCAGCAGCACTACTAGCGGGAGTAGGGTGGGGGAGACCCAGTACTTC
v_call: TRBV5-1; clone_size: .; cdr3_length: 15; j_call: TRBJ2-1; d_call: .; cdr3_aa: CASSYRTNDYNEQFF; cdr3_nt: TGCGCCAGCAGCTATCGGACAAACGACTACAATGAGCAGTTCTTC
v_call: TRBV11-3; clone_size: .; cdr3_length: 15; j_call: TRBJ2-7; d_call: .; cdr3_aa: CASSIKTGSSYEQYF; cdr3_nt: TGTGCCAGCAGCATTAAGACAGGAAGCTCCTACGAGCAGTACTTC
v_call: TRBV28; clone_size: .; cdr3_length: 14; j_call: TRBJ2-2; d_call: TRBD2; cdr3_aa: CASSLYRGAGELFF; cdr3_nt: TGTGCCAGCAGTCTCTACCGGGGGGCCGGGGAGCTGTTTTTT
v_call: TRBV7-8; clone_size: .; cdr3_length: 14; j_call: TRBJ2-7; d_call: TRBD2; cdr3_aa: CASSLASSGTEQYF; cdr3_nt: TGTGCCAGCAGCTTAGCGAGTAGCGGGACCGAGCAGTACTTC